This entry lists 29 T cell receptor beta chains sequenced from one sample in a study of T-cell reconstitution after alpha-beta-depleted transplantation in children. It was with unique molecular identifiers that the TCRbeta library was prepared. TCRdb processed the PCR reads anew with MiXCR; each CDR3 protein has one entry. Among about 900,000 distinct CDR3 sequences listed, roughly 29% were seen once. The specimen was PBMCs, mostly from graft donor cells, collected 360 days after TCRalphabeta/CD19-depleted stem cell transplant. Source of these receptors: a boy younger than two who had a stem cell transplant for SCID, so the T cells may come from the graft donor.

In this sample, this clonotype turned up once. V is TRBV18 and J is TRBJ1-2; D uncertain. The germline V and J ends were trimmed by 2 bases and 0 bases, with 13 bases remaining between them. The CDR3 spans 16 residues. Germline V gene lookup returns CDR1 KGHSH and CDR2 LQKENI. Here the CDR3 DNA reads TGTGCCAGCTCACCAATAAGCGGGCTTCCTAACTATGGCTACACCTTC. It specifies CASSPISGLPNYGYTF.

The gene calls are TRBV20-1 and TRBJ2-5, with D tentatively TRBD2 (6 bases). The germline gives CDR1 DFQATT, CDR2 SNEGSKA (reference sequence). This CDR3 is 13 amino acids long. Deletions cut 6 bases from V and 2 bases from J, with 13 bases between. This CDR3 reads CSARLVAQETQYF. The DNA for the CDR3 is TGCAGTGCGCGACTAGTAGCTCAAGAGACCCAGTACTTC.

This clonotype has ten or more counts. This sequence joins TRBV4-3 and TRBJ2-7; D possibly corresponds to TRBD1 (5 bases). The length of the CDR3 is 12 residues. CDR1 LGHNA and CDR2 YSLEER come from the germline V gene. V was shortened by 0 bases and J by 6 bases, with 6 bases between the two germline ends. CDR3 sequence (DNA): TGCGCCAGCAGCCAAGAAAGGGGCGAGCAGTACTTC. This translates into CASSQERGEQYF.

V gene TRBV19 combines with J gene TRBJ2-2; no definite D call. The CDR3 totals 12 residues. The V end lost 7 bases, the J end lost 8 bases, and 11 bases lay between the germline ends. Germline CDR1 LNHDA, CDR2 SQIVND (reference sequence). The DNA of the CDR3 is TGTGCCAGTACGCCCTTAAGGGGGGAGCTGTTTTTT. This codes for CASTPLRGELFF.

The chain is built from TRBV29-1 and TRBJ2-3, with D perhaps matching TRBD1 (6 bases). V dropped 7 bases and J dropped 2 bases, with 10 bases sitting between them. This CDR3 comprises 12 residues. Looked up from germline, CDR1 is SQVTM and CDR2 is ANQGSEA. The DNA for the CDR3 is TGCAGCGCTACAGGGAACACAGATACGCAGTATTTT. It translates to CSATGNTDTQYF.

The V gene is TRBV4-3, the J gene TRBJ2-6; D is perhaps TRBD1 (6 bases). The V end lost 2 bases, the J end lost 3 bases, and 8 bases lay between the germline ends. The CDR3 totals 15 residues. Germline CDR1 LGHNA, CDR2 YSLEER. In DNA, the CDR3 is TGCGCCAGCAGCCAACAGACAGGTGGGGCCAACGTCCTGACTTTC. Its translation is CASSQQTGGANVLTF.

This clonotype was detected many times. The V call is TRBV5-1, the J call TRBJ1-3; TRBD1 agrees at 8 bases. The CDR3 has 14 amino acids. Germline V gene lookup returns CDR1 SGHRS and CDR2 YFSETQ. Germline trimming cut 4 bases from V and 3 bases from J; bases unmatched to any gene: 3. The CDR3 here is CASSLGTGGNTIYF. Here the CDR3 DNA reads TGCGCCAGCAGCCTCGGGACAGGTGGAAACACCATATATTTT. Full variable domain (remainder filled in from reference TRBV5-1 and TRBJ1-3): KAGVTQTPRYLIKTRGQQVTLSCSPISGHRSVSWYQQTPGQGLQFLFEYFSETQRNKGNFPGRFSGRQFSNSRSEMNVSTLELGDSALYLCASSLGTGGNTIYFGEGSWLTVV.

The V call is TRBV18, the J call TRBJ2-7, with D possibly being TRBD1 or TRBD2 (5 bases each). Looked up from germline, CDR1 is KGHSH and CDR2 is LQKENI. The V end lost 3 bases, the J end lost 7 bases, and 13 bases lay between the germline ends. The CDR3 covers 13 residues. This chain's CDR3 is CASSPGTMWEQYF. CDR3 sequence (DNA): TGTGCCAGCTCACCCGGGACGATGTGGGAGCAGTACTTC.

The CDR3 DNA follows: TGTGCCAGCAGTCCCCTTAGCGGTAGCTCCTACAATGAGCAGTTCTTC. This translates into CASSPLSGSSYNEQFF. The chain has TRBV12-3 or TRBV12-4 and TRBJ2-1; D may be TRBD2 (6 bases). There are 16 residues in the CDR3. V shed 5 bases and J shed 0 bases, with 14 bases lying between them.

This clonotype was observed a handful of times. The V gene is TRBV12-3 or TRBV12-4, the J gene TRBJ2-2; D gene ambiguous. V lost 3 bases, J lost 5 bases, and 10 bases lay in between. This CDR3 comprises 14 residues. CDR3 in amino acids: CASSFYGDTGELFF. The DNA of the CDR3 is TGTGCCAGCAGTTTTTATGGCGATACCGGGGAGCTGTTTTTT.

The rearrangement uses TRBV20-1 and TRBJ2-1; 9 nucleotides line up with TRBD2. V shed 7 bases, J shed 4 bases, and the junction held 8 bases outside the gene matches. CDR3 length: 14 amino acids. CDR1 is DFQATT, CDR2 SNEGSKA, per germline (reference sequence). This CDR3 reads CSVLVAGEYNEQFF. Here the CDR3 DNA reads TGCAGTGTTCTAGTAGCGGGGGAATACAATGAGCAGTTCTTC.

V usage is TRBV2 and J usage is TRBJ1-1; TRBD1 is a possible D gene (6 bases). V lost 7 bases to trimming and J lost 8 bases, with 14 bases between them. Germline CDR1 reads SNHLY; CDR2 reads FYNNEI. The CDR3 loop spans 12 amino acids. DNA of the CDR3: TGTGCCAGCACCTCTCCGGGGACAGAAGCTTTCTTT. As protein: CASTSPGTEAFF.

The CDR3 loop is CASSPGWGMRTDTQYF. CDR3 bases: TGCGCCAGCAGCCCAGGATGGGGGATGAGGACAGATACGCAGTATTTT. V usage is TRBV5-1 and J usage is TRBJ2-3, with D perhaps TRBD1 or TRBD2 (5 bases each). Germline CDR1 reads SGHRS; CDR2 reads YFSETQ. Trimming took 4 bases from V and 3 from J, leaving 18 bases between them. The CDR3 totals 16 residues.

A few counts support this clonotype. The chain joins TRBV12-3 or TRBV12-4 to TRBJ1-1; perhaps TRBD1 as D (6 bases). Between the trimmed V and J ends, which lost 7 bases and 3 bases, there was a span of 18 bases. The CDR3 is 15 amino acids. The CDR3 spells CASKQGLGRDTEAFF. CDR3 DNA sequence: TGTGCCAGCAAACAGGGATTGGGGCGTGACACTGAAGCTTTCTTT.

The V and J genes are TRBV4-1 and TRBJ2-7; a possible D gene is TRBD1 (6 bases). CDR3 length equals 17 residues. Germline loops: CDR1 MGHRA, CDR2 YSYEKL. Trimming shortened V by 0 bases and J by 2 bases, and 17 bases separated the two germline ends. CDR3 in DNA: TGCGCCAGCAGCCAAGACGCAGGGGCCCCAAGACCCTACGAGCAGTACTTC. Its protein product is CASSQDAGAPRPYEQYF.

This sequence joins TRBV5-1 and TRBJ2-7; 7 nucleotides match TRBD1. Trimming removed 4 bases from V and 3 bases from J; junction bases left unmatched: 7. Germline V gene sequence: CDR1 SGHRS, CDR2 YFSETQ. This CDR3 spans 14 amino acids. The CDR3 nucleotides read TGCGCCAGCAGCCCAGAGACAGGGCACTACGAGCAGTACTTC. Protein: CASSPETGHYEQYF. The full variable domain, its missing parts supplied by reference TRBV5-1 and TRBJ2-7, is KAGVTQTPRYLIKTRGQQVTLSCSPISGHRSVSWYQQTPGQGLQFLFEYFSETQRNKGNFPGRFSGRQFSNSRSEMNVSTLELGDSALYLCASSPETGHYEQYFGPGTRLTVT.

This clonotype has more than one count but fewer than ten. The chain links TRBV27 to TRBJ2-1; D is ambiguous. The CDR3 runs to 14 residues. With 1 base removed from V and 7 bases from J, the gap between germline ends came to 11 bases. The germline V gene encodes CDR1 MNHEY and CDR2 SMNVEV (reference sequence). The CDR3 nucleotides are TGTGCCAGCAGTTTATGGGGTTCGTCTAATGAGCAGTTCTTC. Translated: CASSLWGSSNEQFF.

This chain connects TRBV4-1 to TRBJ2-3; 8 positions agree with TRBD1. The germline V gene encodes CDR1 MGHRA and CDR2 YSYEKL. The V segment lost 3 bases and the J segment 1 base; nucleotides outside the gene matches: 6. The CDR3 consists of 16 residues. CDR3 protein: CASSQAGQGGTDTQYF. For the CDR3, the DNA is TGCGCCAGCAGCCAGGCAGGACAGGGAGGCACAGATACGCAGTATTTT.

This sequence joins TRBV28 and TRBJ2-1; D is possibly TRBD2 (5 bases). V was pared by 5 bases and J by 16 bases, with 21 bases between. Germline CDR1 is MDHEN and CDR2 is SYDVKM. The CDR3 has 13 residues. In DNA form, the CDR3 reads TGTGCCAGCAGTACCCTCCTGGACGGGAAGGGATTCTTC. Translated: CASSTLLDGKGFF.

The V gene is TRBV9, the J gene TRBJ2-4; D remains unclear. The CDR3 spans 15 residues. Between the trimmed V and J ends, which lost 1 base and 2 bases, there was a span of 10 bases. Germline lookup yields CDR1 SGDLS and CDR2 YYNGEE. The CDR3 DNA reads TGTGCCAGCAGCGTAATCCCGGGTTCCAAAAACATTCAGTACTTC. This sequence encodes CASSVIPGSKNIQYF.

The CDR3 region is CSVVRDWTAPRDTQYF. Written as DNA, the CDR3 is TGCAGCGTTGTAAGGGACTGGACAGCCCCGAGGGATACGCAGTATTTT. This rearrangement joins TRBV29-1 to TRBJ2-3; D could derive from TRBD1 or TRBD2 (6 bases each). V gave up 4 bases and J gave up 6 bases, with 23 bases separating them. This CDR3 has 16 amino acids. In germline, CDR1 is SQVTM, CDR2 ANQGSEA.

This chain uses TRBV20-1 with TRBJ2-7, with TRBD2 as a possible D gene (6 bases). Germline V CDR1 and CDR2: DFQATT, SNEGSKA (reference sequence). The CDR3 loop spans 16 amino acids. The germline V and J ends were trimmed by 6 bases and 4 bases, with 25 bases remaining between them. CDR3 bases: TGCAGTGCGCCGTCGTTAGGGGTATCGGGGGATTACGAGCAGTACTTC. The encoded protein is CSAPSLGVSGDYEQYF.

The chain recombines TRBV29-1 with TRBJ2-2; 7 bases line up with TRBD1. The CDR3 loop spans 15 amino acids. CDR1 and CDR2 (germline): SQVTM, ANQGSEA. Trimming removed 2 bases from V and 2 bases from J; junction bases left unmatched: 5. This chain's CDR3 is CSVEIGTANTGELFF. The CDR3 DNA reads as TGCAGCGTTGAAATCGGGACAGCTAACACCGGGGAGCTGTTTTTT.

The chain links TRBV20-1 to TRBJ2-3; D gene uncertain. CDR1 is DFQATT, CDR2 SNEGSKA, per germline (reference sequence). Trimming pared 4 bases from V and 6 bases from J, leaving 14 bases between. The CDR3 has 13 residues. Written as DNA, the CDR3 is TGCAGTGCTATAAGGGCCCCGCAGGATACGCAGTATTTT. It yields the protein CSAIRAPQDTQYF.

In its sample, this clonotype was seen a few times. DNA for the CDR3: TGTGCCAGCAGCCTCACACGGGCGGGAGGGGAGCAGTTCTTC. This codes for CASSLTRAGGEQFF. The V and J genes are TRBV12-3 or TRBV12-4 and TRBJ2-1; TRBD2 matches 9 bases. Losses at the gene ends were 6 bases for V and 10 bases for J; bases not matched to a gene: 10. CDR3 length: 14 amino acids.

The chain employs TRBV12-3 or TRBV12-4 and TRBJ1-3, with D unclear. The ends were cut back, 9 bases at V and 4 bases at J, with 13 bases in the middle. The CDR3 has 13 residues. CDR3 DNA sequence: TGTGCCAGTACCGCTCGGGTGGGAAACACCATATATTTT. Translating it yields CASTARVGNTIYF.

The table lists this clonotype with a few counts. The V and J genes are TRBV20-1 and TRBJ2-5; 7 nucleotides line up with TRBD2. The CDR3 is 17 amino acids. The ends lost 3 bases at V and 1 base at J; junction bases unmatched: 14. Per the germline V gene, CDR1 is DFQATT and CDR2 is SNEGSKA (reference sequence). CDR3 residues: CSASPIPGLTSQETQYF. CDR3 bases: TGCAGTGCTAGTCCTATTCCGGGACTAACCTCCCAAGAGACCCAGTACTTC.

This clonotype occurred a few times. The chain has TRBV2 and TRBJ2-7; perhaps TRBD2 as D (5 bases). Germline-derived CDR1 and CDR2 are SNHLY and FYNNEI. The CDR3 spans 14 residues. V was trimmed by 3 bases and J by 0 bases, leaving 9 bases between them. The CDR3 DNA follows: TGTGCCAGCAGTGACAGACGGGGCTCCTACGAGCAGTACTTC. Protein: CASSDRRGSYEQYF.

This clonotype was found a few times. The chain combines TRBV6-2 or TRBV6-3 with TRBJ2-3, with TRBD2 matching 7 bases. Trimming at V came to 0 bases and at J to 4 bases, leaving 13 bases not matched to a gene. CDR1 MNHEY and CDR2 SVGEGT come from the germline V gene. This CDR3 contains 18 residues. The CDR3 sequence: CASSYSQHSPRGADTQYF. CDR3 in DNA: TGTGCCAGCAGTTACTCACAGCACTCCCCCCGGGGGGCAGATACGCAGTATTTT.